This TCR beta chain was obtained from a study of cytomegalovirus exposure and HLA in healthy donors. Regarding the study as a whole: In a later analysis, across HLA loci, associated TCR counts were highest for DRB1, lowest for HLA-C. Cytomegalovirus status, reportedly, was diagnosed with high specificity and sensitivity by the classifier.

In the case of this clone: Its specificity is not known.

The PCR had 60 Vbeta and 13 Jbeta primers. Clones were read by immunoSEQ multiplex PCR, and TCRdb kept only the in-frame ones, dropping some. Here the sample spans 110,000 to 150,000 clones, 70% to 75% being singletons. The germline V and J ends were trimmed by 2 bases and 5 bases, with 14 bases remaining between them. CDR1 and CDR2 (germline): SGHKS, YYEKEE (reference sequence). The CDR3 length is 15 residues. The sequenced sample consisted of PBMCs. This clonotype was sampled from a woman in her thirties or forties in good health and CMV-seronegative. The chain uses TRBV5-5 and TRBJ1-5, with a tentative D call TRBD1 (5 bases). The CDR3 DNA reads as TGTGCCAGCAGCTTCCTGGGTGGGGGGGATCAGCCCCAGCATTTT. Translation gives CASSFLGGGDQPQHF.